The 19 T cell receptor beta chains given below trace back to one sample, sequenced in a study of cytomegalovirus exposure and HLA in healthy donors. The PCR ran on 60 Vbeta and 13 Jbeta primers. Here immunoSEQ multiplex PCR was the method, and the copy in TCRdb shows in-frame clones only, minus some. In all, the sample yields tens of thousands of clones. The sequencing sample was made of PBMCs. Receptors were obtained from a female donor in good health and CMV-seronegative.

This rearrangement joins TRBV6-1 to TRBJ2-7; possibly TRBD2 for D (5 bases). Germline V CDR1 and CDR2: MNHNS, SASEGT. The CDR3 has 15 amino acids. V lost 2 bases, J lost 5 bases, and 16 bases lay in between. The chain's CDR3 is CASSEIGRSGHEQYF. As DNA, the CDR3 is TGTGCCAGCAGTGAAATCGGTCGGAGCGGCCACGAGCAGTACTTC.

CDR3 bases: TGTGCCAGCAGCAGGGGGCTACGCTACGAGCAGTACTTC. Its translation is CASSRGLRYEQYF. The chain has TRBV6-5 and TRBJ2-7, with TRBD1 matching 8 bases. The CDR3 has 13 amino acids. Germline V gene lookup returns CDR1 MNHEY and CDR2 SVGAGI. J gave up 3 bases and V 6 bases, and 4 bases lay outside the gene matches.

The genes are TRBV5-1 and TRBJ2-3, with a weak D call TRBD1 (5 bases). The CDR3 consists of 17 residues. Germline assignment: CDR1 SGHRS and CDR2 YFSETQ. Trimming took off 4 bases at V and 4 bases at J, with 22 bases between the two ends. The CDR3, as DNA: TGCGCCAGCAGCCCAAACCTGATGGGGCCGACGGCAGATACGCAGTATTTT. It is translated as CASSPNLMGPTADTQYF.

This chain links TRBV6-5 with TRBJ1-1, with a tentative D call TRBD1 (6 bases). The CDR3 is 15 residues long. V lost 2 bases and J 2 bases, leaving 12 bases between the germline ends. Germline lookup yields CDR1 MNHEY and CDR2 SVGAGI. CDR3 loop: CASSYRRQANTEAFF. For the CDR3, the DNA is TGTGCCAGCAGTTACCGAAGACAGGCAAACACTGAAGCTTTCTTT.

The rearrangement links TRBV6-5 to TRBJ1-2; 9 bases align to TRBD1. The germline CDR1 and CDR2 sequences are MNHEY and SVGAGI. The CDR3 length is 15 residues. V gave up 3 bases and J gave up 7 bases; unmatched junction bases: 9. The CDR3 reads CASSYHGTGRGGYTF. The DNA for the CDR3 is TGTGCCAGCAGTTATCACGGGACAGGGAGGGGTGGCTACACCTTC.

V usage is TRBV7-9 and J usage is TRBJ1-2, with D possibly TRBD1 on 5 matching bases. The CDR3 runs to 16 residues. Germline V gene lookup returns CDR1 SEHNR and CDR2 FQNEAQ (reference sequence). The V gene lost 1 base and the J gene lost 8 bases, with 20 bases spanning the gap. The CDR3 bases are TGTGCCAGCAGCTTAGGGGAGGGGCGCTCATCGGACGGCTACACCTTC. Translated: CASSLGEGRSSDGYTF.

The gene calls are TRBV9 and TRBJ2-7; D is perhaps TRBD2 (6 bases). The CDR3 runs to 12 residues. Trimming removed 4 bases from V and 6 bases from J, with 11 bases in between. Germline-derived CDR1 and CDR2 are SGDLS and YYNGEE. CDR3 protein: CASSPGGIEQYF. The CDR3 DNA sequence: TGTGCCAGCAGCCCTGGGGGGATCGAGCAGTACTTC.

The rearrangement uses TRBV7-3 and TRBJ1-2; TRBD1 agrees at 7 bases. Trimming cost V 5 bases and J 8 bases; bases outside gene matches: 11. The CDR3 sequence is 14 residues long. Germline lookup yields CDR1 SGHTA and CDR2 FQGTGA. The CDR3 region is CASSQQGGSGGYTF. For the CDR3, the DNA is TGTGCCAGCAGCCAGCAAGGGGGCTCGGGCGGCTACACCTTC.

The rearrangement links TRBV5-8 to TRBJ2-3; D is ambiguous. This CDR3 is built from 15 residues. Per the germline V gene, CDR1 is SGHTS and CDR2 is YDEGEE. V was trimmed by 0 bases and J by 1 base, leaving 9 bases between them. CDR3 DNA sequence: TGTGCCAGCAGCTTGGCCGGCGGAGGCACAGATACGCAGTATTTT. This codes for CASSLAGGGTDTQYF.

This chain uses TRBV4-2 with TRBJ2-3; TRBD1 is a possible D gene (6 bases). The V end was cut by 0 bases, the J end by 6 bases, with 7 bases between. CDR3 size: 13 residues. CDR1 is LGHNA, CDR2 YNFKEQ, per germline. The CDR3 region has the DNA TGTGCCAGCAGCCAAGAAGGGGGTGATACGCAGTATTTT. Its protein is CASSQEGGDTQYF.

With respect to this clone: The junction departs from the called germline gene at one end, perhaps through a read error. The chain is built from TRBV2 and TRBJ2-5; maybe TRBD2 (7 bases). Germline CDR1 is SNHLY and CDR2 is FYNNEI. This CDR3 contains 13 residues. The CDR3 nucleotides are TGTGCCAGCAGTGAATTAGAGGGGGGGGCTTTGGACTTC. Translated: CASSELEGGALDF.

The CDR3 is CASSLDPEDHEQYF. In DNA, the CDR3 is TGCGCCAGCAGCTTGGATCCGGAGGATCACGAGCAGTACTTC. The chain couples TRBV5-1 to TRBJ2-7; possibly TRBD2 for D (5 bases). CDR1 SGHRS and CDR2 YFSETQ come from the germline V gene. This CDR3 is 14 amino acids long. V lost 0 bases and J 5 bases, leaving 12 bases between the germline ends.

The chain employs TRBV9 and TRBJ1-6; D ambiguous. The CDR3 sequence is 16 residues long. Germline loops: CDR1 SGDLS, CDR2 YYNGEE. The V end lost 0 bases, the J end lost 0 bases, and 7 bases lay between the germline ends. In DNA, the CDR3 is TGTGCCAGCAGCGTAGGCGGGGTCTCCTATAATTCACCCCTCCACTTT. Its translation: CASSVGGVSYNSPLHF. The full variable domain, completed using reference TRBV9 and TRBJ1-6, is DSGVTQTPKHLITATGQRVTLRCSPRSGDLSVYWYQQSLDQGLQFLIQYYNGEERAKGNILERFSAQQFPDLHSELNLSSLELGDSALYFCASSVGGVSYNSPLHFGNGTRLTVT.

V and J are TRBV7-2 and TRBJ1-6; 9 positions match TRBD1. Germline lookup yields CDR1 SGHTA and CDR2 FQGNSA. Germline trimming cut 1 base from V and 9 bases from J; bases unmatched to any gene: 10. The CDR3 totals 17 residues. CDR3 sequence (DNA): TGTGCCAGCAGCTTAGTGGTAGGACAGGGGTCTGCTTCACCCCTCCACTTT. Translated: CASSLVVGQGSASPLHF.

The CDR3 loop is CSVGQNPYEQYF. CDR3 nucleotide sequence: TGCAGCGTTGGACAGAATCCCTACGAGCAGTACTTC. The V call is TRBV29-1, the J call TRBJ2-7, with a weak D call TRBD1 (5 bases). Germline V gene data show CDR1 as SQVTM and CDR2 as ANQGSEA. There are 12 residues in the CDR3. V was shortened by 4 bases and J by 2 bases, with 9 bases between the two germline ends.

The rearrangement uses TRBV27 and TRBJ2-7; D might be TRBD1 (6 bases). The CDR3 totals 14 residues. Trimming took off 0 bases at V and 6 bases at J, with 12 bases between the two ends. The V gene's germline CDR1 is MNHEY and CDR2 SMNVEV (reference sequence). Written as DNA, the CDR3 is TGTGCCAGCAGTTTATCGGCAGGGGCGGGCGAGCAGTACTTC. As protein: CASSLSAGAGEQYF.

The chain couples TRBV30 to TRBJ1-1, with D possibly TRBD1 on 6 matching bases. The CDR3 is made up of 14 amino acids. V lost 3 bases, J lost 1 base, and 12 bases lay in between. Germline V gene data show CDR1 as GTSNPN and CDR2 as SVGIG (reference sequence). The DNA of the CDR3 is TGTGCCTGGAGCCCGGGACATCAGAACACTGAAGCTTTCTTT. Encoded protein: CAWSPGHQNTEAFF.

This chain links TRBV11-2 with TRBJ2-7; tentative D call: TRBD2 (5 bases). Germline lookup yields CDR1 SGHAT and CDR2 FQNNGV. V was clipped by 4 bases and J by 4 bases, with 17 bases between them. The CDR3 spans 15 residues. The CDR3 loop is CASSSRAHREYEQYF. The CDR3 DNA sequence: TGTGCCAGCAGCTCCCGGGCCCATAGGGAGTACGAGCAGTACTTC.

The J gene is TRBJ2-7, the V gene TRBV4-1; D may be TRBD2 (6 bases). The CDR3 extends over 15 amino acids. V was clipped by 2 bases and J by 7 bases, with 18 bases between them. The germline CDR1 and CDR2 sequences are MGHRA and YSYEKL. The CDR3 is CASSQRDWSVGEQYF. The CDR3 DNA is TGCGCCAGCAGCCAAAGGGACTGGTCCGTGGGTGAGCAGTACTTC.